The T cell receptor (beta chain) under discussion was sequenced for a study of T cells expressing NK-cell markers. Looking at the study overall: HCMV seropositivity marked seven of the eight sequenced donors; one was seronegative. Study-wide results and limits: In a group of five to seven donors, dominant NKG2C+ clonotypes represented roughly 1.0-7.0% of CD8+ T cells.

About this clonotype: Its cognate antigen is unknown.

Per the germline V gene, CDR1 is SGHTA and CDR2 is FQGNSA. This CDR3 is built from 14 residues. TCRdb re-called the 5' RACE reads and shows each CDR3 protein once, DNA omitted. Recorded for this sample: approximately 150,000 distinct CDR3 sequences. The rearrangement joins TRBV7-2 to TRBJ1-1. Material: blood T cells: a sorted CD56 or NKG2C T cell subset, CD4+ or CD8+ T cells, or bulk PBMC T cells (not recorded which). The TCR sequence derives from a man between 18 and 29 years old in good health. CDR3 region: CASSLGGWSTEAFF.